A single sample gave rise to the 21 T cell receptor beta chains below, sequenced in a study of shared clonotypes between healthy human individuals. Data came from immunoSEQ multiplex PCR; TCRdb stores just in-frame clones and leaves some out. The sample contains 2 million to 3 million clones, under 95% of which appear only once. The specimen was naive CD4+ T cells from PBMCs. Subset in this sample: CD45RA+ positively selected. The origin of the receptors is a man younger than 35 in good health. Some clones in this sample may be carry-over from other donors' samples.

This clone was seen once. The CDR3 region is CASSLGDRGRSYGYTF. CDR3 bases: TGCGCCAGCAGCTTGGGGGACAGGGGGCGATCCTATGGCTACACCTTC. The V and J genes are TRBV5-1 and TRBJ1-2; 12 bases align to TRBD1. Germline V CDR1 and CDR2: SGHRS, YFSETQ. Trimming took 0 bases from V and 4 from J; bases not matched to a gene: 4. CDR3 length: 16 residues.

The CDR3, as DNA: TGTGCCAGTAGTATTACAGGGGGCAGAGGCTATGGCTACACCTTC. Amino acids: CASSITGGRGYGYTF. The V gene is TRBV19, the J gene TRBJ1-2; 9 bases line up with TRBD1. In germline, CDR1 is LNHDA, CDR2 SQIVND (reference sequence). V was pared by 3 bases and J by 4 bases, with 6 bases of the junction left unmatched. The CDR3 loop spans 15 amino acids.

The chain joins TRBV7-9 to TRBJ2-3; TRBD2 matches 7 bases. Germline CDR1 SEHNR, CDR2 FQNEAQ (reference sequence). CDR3 size: 19 residues. J lost 0 bases, V lost 5 bases, and 17 bases had no gene match. In DNA, the CDR3 is TGTGCCAGCAGCCGCACGCTAGCGGCCTTAAAGCCGAGCACAGATACGCAGTATTTT. Protein sequence: CASSRTLAALKPSTDTQYF.

Here the CDR3 reads CASSFQGGLSTGELFF. CDR3 coding DNA: TGTGCCAGCAGCTTCCAGGGTGGTTTGTCCACCGGGGAGCTGTTTTTT. The chain uses TRBV7-2 and TRBJ2-2, with a weak D call TRBD1 (5 bases). The V and J ends lost 3 bases and 4 bases respectively, with 15 bases between them. CDR1 and CDR2 from the germline V gene are SGHTA and FQGNSA. The CDR3 consists of 16 residues.

CDR3 in DNA: TGTGCCAGTAGTATAGAATCTAGGGACCGGCGGCAGTTCTTC. This translates into CASSIESRDRRQFF. The chain couples TRBV19 to TRBJ2-1, with D possibly being TRBD1 or TRBD2 (5 bases each). This CDR3 has 14 residues. Germline V CDR1 and CDR2: LNHDA, SQIVND (reference sequence). Trimming stripped 0 bases from V and 12 bases from J, with 15 bases between.

The rearrangement joins TRBV7-9 to TRBJ2-7; 8 nucleotides match TRBD2. The trim removed 8 bases at V and 4 bases at J, leaving 7 bases unmatched. Germline V gene lookup returns CDR1 SEHNR and CDR2 FQNEAQ (reference sequence). The CDR3 loop spans 13 amino acids. The CDR3 nucleotides read TGTGCCAGCTCCTTCAGCGGGGGATACGAGCAGTACTTC. The encoded protein is CASSFSGGYEQYF.

As to this clone: The sample contains more than one DNA sequence encoding this CDR3. The chain is built from TRBV28 and TRBJ1-1; D is undetermined. Germline V lookup: CDR1 MDHEN, CDR2 SYDVKM. V gave up 2 bases and J gave up 5 bases, with 6 bases separating them. This CDR3 region has 12 residues. CDR3 sequence: CASSLVGTEAFF. The CDR3 DNA is TGTGCCAGCAGTTTAGTGGGGACTGAAGCTTTCTTT.

Notes on this clone: This CDR3 is also generated by other DNA sequences in the sample. The chain uses TRBV15 and TRBJ2-1; TRBD2 agrees at 14 bases. The J segment lost 10 bases and the V segment lost 3 bases, leaving 2 bases of the junction unmatched. Germline V gene lookup returns CDR1 LNHNV and CDR2 YYDKDF (reference sequence). The CDR3 loop spans 14 amino acids. This CDR3 is CATSRGLAGVEQFF. CDR3 DNA sequence: TGTGCCACCAGCAGGGGACTAGCGGGAGTGGAGCAGTTCTTC.

The chain is built from TRBV5-1 and TRBJ1-4, with D possibly TRBD1 on 5 matching bases. Germline V lookup: CDR1 SGHRS, CDR2 YFSETQ. V was trimmed by 0 bases and J by 8 bases, leaving 14 bases between them. This CDR3 contains 15 residues. The chain's CDR3 is CASSLVGAGAEKLFF. CDR3 nucleotide sequence: TGCGCCAGCAGCTTGGTAGGGGCCGGTGCCGAAAAACTGTTTTTT. The full variable domain, its missing parts supplied by reference TRBV5-1 and TRBJ1-4, is KAGVTQTPRYLIKTRGQQVTLSCSPISGHRSVSWYQQTPGQGLQFLFEYFSETQRNKGNFPGRFSGRQFSNSRSEMNVSTLELGDSALYLCASSLVGAGAEKLFFGSGTQLSVL.

This chain joins TRBV5-1 and TRBJ2-1; the D is unclear. V lost 0 bases, J lost 0 bases, and 7 bases lay in between. Germline V gene sequence: CDR1 SGHRS, CDR2 YFSETQ. The CDR3 extends over 15 amino acids. The CDR3 loop is CASSLASDSYNEQFF. The CDR3 coding sequence is TGCGCCAGCAGCTTGGCGTCTGACTCCTACAATGAGCAGTTCTTC.

The CDR3 reads CASSPREFSEQFF. The CDR3 coding sequence is TGTGCCAGCAGTCCGAGGGAGTTCTCTGAGCAGTTCTTC. V is TRBV6-6 and J is TRBJ2-1; D possibly corresponds to TRBD2 (5 bases). The CDR3 runs to 13 residues. Germline V gene data show CDR1 as MNHNY and CDR2 as SVGAGI (reference sequence). The V gene lost 5 bases and the J gene lost 9 bases, with 14 bases spanning the gap.

This rearrangement joins TRBV5-1 to TRBJ2-5, with a possible D match to TRBD2 (5 bases). The length of the CDR3 is 14 residues. Germline CDR1 reads SGHRS; CDR2 reads YFSETQ. V lost 4 bases and J 6 bases, leaving 16 bases between the germline ends. The CDR3 spells CASSLEEALKTQYF. The CDR3 bases are TGCGCCAGCAGCCTGGAGGAGGCCTTAAAGACCCAGTACTTC. The variable domain in full, with the rest retrieved from reference TRBV5-1 and TRBJ2-5, is KAGVTQTPRYLIKTRGQQVTLSCSPISGHRSVSWYQQTPGQGLQFLFEYFSETQRNKGNFPGRFSGRQFSNSRSEMNVSTLELGDSALYLCASSLEEALKTQYFGPGTRLLVL.

J is TRBJ1-5 and V is TRBV5-1, with D hard to call. Trimming cost V 4 bases and J 2 bases, with 7 bases left between them. The germline V gene has CDR1 SGHRS and CDR2 YFSETQ. This CDR3 is built from 13 residues. For the CDR3, the DNA is TGCGCCAGCAGCGTGGACGGCAATCAGCCCCAGCATTTT. Translation gives CASSVDGNQPQHF.

DNA of the CDR3: TGTGCCAGCAGCTTGGACTGGGACACTGAAGCTTTCTTT. As protein: CASSLDWDTEAFF. The chain employs TRBV5-4 and TRBJ1-1, with D unclear. V was clipped by 0 bases and J by 3 bases, with 6 bases between them. Germline V gene sequence: CDR1 SGHNT, CDR2 YYREEE (reference sequence). The CDR3 covers 13 residues.

About this clone: Other nucleotide sequences from this sample produce the same CDR3. V usage is TRBV28 and J usage is TRBJ1-2; weak D call: TRBD1 (6 bases). The CDR3 is 12 amino acids. V was trimmed by 4 bases and J by 8 bases, leaving 11 bases between them. Germline V gene lookup returns CDR1 MDHEN and CDR2 SYDVKM. The CDR3 DNA is TGTGCCAGCAGTTCCCAGGGGAGGGGCTACACCTTC. Translation: CASSSQGRGYTF.

The V call is TRBV21-1, the J call TRBJ2-1; the tabulated D call, TRBD2, remains unverified against the DNA. TRBV21-1 is described as a pseudogene. The CDR3 loop spans 15 amino acids. CDR3 in DNA: TGTGCCAGCGGGCAAGGACTAGCGGACTACAATGAGCAGTTCTTC. It is translated as CASGQGLADYNEQFF.

This chain joins TRBV7-3 and TRBJ2-7, with 7 bases matching TRBD2. V was pared by 1 base and J by 3 bases, with 6 bases of the junction left unmatched. There are 15 residues in the CDR3. Germline-derived CDR1 and CDR2 are SGHTA and FQGTGA. The CDR3 DNA is TGTGCCAGCAGCTTAAGTCACGCTAGCGGCTACGAGCAGTACTTC. It codes for CASSLSHASGYEQYF. Full variable domain (rest looked up from reference TRBV7-3 and TRBJ2-7): GAGVSQTPSNKVTEKGKYVELRCDPISGHTALYWYRQSLGQGPEFLIYFQGTGAADDSGLPNDRFFAVRPEGSVSTLKIQRTERGDSAVYLCASSLSHASGYEQYFGPGTRLTVT.

The CDR3 region has the DNA TGCGCCAGCAGCCGGGACAACACTGAAGCTTTCTTT. Its translation is CASSRDNTEAFF. The V call is TRBV5-1, the J call TRBJ1-1; perhaps TRBD1 as D (5 bases). V shed 4 bases and J shed 2 bases, with 6 bases lying between them. CDR3 length: 12 residues. The V gene's germline CDR1 is SGHRS and CDR2 YFSETQ.

The V call is TRBV6-5, the J call TRBJ1-1; D is ambiguous. This CDR3 region has 12 residues. Trimming removed 4 bases from V and 11 bases from J, with 14 bases in between. CDR1 and CDR2 from the germline V gene are MNHEY and SVGAGI. In nucleotides, the CDR3 is TGTGCCAGCAGTTCGTCAGCCTCTATCGCTTTCTTT. Its protein product is CASSSSASIAFF.

Comment on this clone: The identical CDR3 is also encoded by other nucleotide sequences in the sample. The chain recombines TRBV28 with TRBJ1-3, with D maybe TRBD1 (6 bases). Trimming removed 1 base from V and 0 bases from J, with 7 bases in between. CDR1 is MDHEN, CDR2 SYDVKM, per germline. The CDR3 is made up of 15 amino acids. CDR3 sequence (DNA): TGTGCCAGCAGTTTATTAGGGGGCTCTGGAAACACCATATATTTT. Protein: CASSLLGGSGNTIYF.

About this clone: One junction end disagrees with the germline gene, perhaps due to a read error. The rearrangement uses TRBV10-3 and TRBJ2-3, with D unclear. The CDR3 spans 14 residues. CDR1 and CDR2 (germline): ENHRY, SYGVKD. As DNA, the CDR3 is TGTACCATCAGTGAGGCAAAAGGCACAGATACGCAGTATTTT. Its translation is CTISEAKGTDTQYF.